These T cell receptor beta chains were read from a single sample in a study of EBV T-cell therapy then PD-1 blockade in nasopharyngeal carcinoma. Their antigen targets remain unknown. Profiled with immunoSEQ multiplex PCR; TCRdb holds only in-frame clones, not every one. The profile shows around 20,000 clones, approximately 79% of them singletons. The specimen was CD8+ T cells from blood, collected at approximately day 260 from a patient whose treatment included autologous EBV-specific T cells and nivolumab. These receptor sequences come from a man aged 35-49 years with nasopharyngeal carcinoma. CDR3s include the opening cysteine and the closing phenylalanine or tryptophan. D genes are given only for firm matches. Clone size is shown for a subset of rows, as once, few, many or a class of expanded clone.

clone size,V gene,D gene,J gene,CDR3 DNA,CDR3 protein
.,TRBV9,TRBD1,TRBJ2-7,TGTGCCAGCAGCCCAGGGGGCGCCTACGAGCAGTACTTC,CASSPGGAYEQYF
once,TRBV10-2,.,TRBJ1-4,TGCGCCAGCAGTGGGGTGGGCCCGGTTGAAAAACTGTTTTTT,CASSGVGPVEKLFF
.,TRBV5-6,.,TRBJ2-1,TGTGCCAGCAGCTATGGCTATGAGCAGTTCTTC,CASSYGYEQFF
.,TRBV15,.,TRBJ1-4,TGTGCCACCAGCCCAGGGGAAAGGGGAGGTGAAAAACTGTTTTTT,CATSPGERGGEKLFF
.,TRBV9,.,TRBJ2-7,TGTGCCAGCAGCGCCTCCTCCCCCCACGAGCAGTACTTC,CASSASSPHEQYF
.,TRBV3-1/TRBV3-2,.,TRBJ2-1,TGTGCCAACCCTTTCCTCTACAGTCTACTCTCCTACAATGAGCAGTTCTTC,CANPFLYSLLSYNEQFF
.,TRBV4-1,TRBD1,TRBJ1-5,TGCGCCAGCAGCCGGGACAGGGGGCGCAATCAGCCCCAGCATTTT,CASSRDRGRNQPQHF
.,TRBV18,.,TRBJ2-2,TGTGCCAGCTCTCCTACGGATTCCCCATCCGGGGAGCTGTTTTTT,CASSPTDSPSGELFF
.,TRBV21-1,.,TRBJ2-5,TGTGCCAGCAGGGCTTCGGGAGGGATCCAAGAGACCCAGTACTTC,CASRASGGIQETQYF
.,TRBV5-6,.,TRBJ2-1,TGTGCCAGCAATACGGGCTACTCCTACAATGAGCAGTTCTTC,CASNTGYSYNEQFF
.,TRBV30,.,TRBJ1-3,TGTGCCTGGCAAGGTGTAGGCTCTGGAAACACCATATATTTT,CAWQGVGSGNTIYF
.,TRBV7-9,.,TRBJ1-1,TGTGCCAGCAGCTTAGGAGGGAGCGGGAATGAAGCTTTCTTT,CASSLGGSGNEAFF
.,TRBV6-2/TRBV6-3,.,TRBJ2-3,TGTGCCAGCAGTTACTTGTGGGAAGATAGCACAGATACGCAGTATTTT,CASSYLWEDSTDTQYF
.,TRBV28,.,TRBJ2-7,TGTGCCAGCAGGCTGGGGGACTGGTCCTACGAGCAGTACTTC,CASRLGDWSYEQYF
.,TRBV20-1,TRBD1,TRBJ1-1,TGCAGTGCTAGAGAGGACAGGGCGGCTTTCTTT,CSAREDRAAFF
.,TRBV27,TRBD1,TRBJ2-4,TGTGCCAGCAGCTCCCCAGGGGGCGATAACAAAAACATTCAGTACTTC,CASSSPGGDNKNIQYF
.,TRBV29-1,TRBD1,TRBJ2-2,TGCAGCATATGGGACAGGGGAGACGCCGGGGAGCTGTTTTTT,CSIWDRGDAGELFF
.,TRBV4-1,.,TRBJ1-1,TGCGCCAGCAGCCACTACCGACAGCCATTTGAAGCTTTCTTT,CASSHYRQPFEAFF
.,TRBV19,TRBD1,TRBJ1-1,TGTGCCAGTAGTATGCCAGGGGGCCCGAACACTGAAGCTTTCTTT,CASSMPGGPNTEAFF
.,TRBV30,.,TRBJ1-2,TGTGCCTGGACCGCAGCCCTTGGGGAAGGCTACACCTTC,CAWTAALGEGYTF
.,TRBV27,.,TRBJ2-7,TGTGCCAGTCAGATAGGGGGGGGGTCCTACGAGCAGTACTTC,CASQIGGGSYEQYF
.,TRBV4-3,.,TRBJ1-1,TGCGCCAGCAGCCAAGATGGGGAGGGGGTGAACACTGAAGCTTTCTTT,CASSQDGEGVNTEAFF
.,TRBV4-3,TRBD2,TRBJ2-3,TGCGCCAGCAGCCAAGATAAGGCGGGGGGGCCGACAGATACGCAGTATTTT,CASSQDKAGGPTDTQYF
.,TRBV7-9,TRBD1,TRBJ1-4,TGTGCCAGCAGCCCTAGGGAGGGACAGCATAATGAAAAACTGTTTTTT,CASSPREGQHNEKLFF
.,TRBV9,.,TRBJ1-1,TGTGCCAGCAGCGTAGTGACACTCAAGAACACTGAAGCTTTCTTT,CASSVVTLKNTEAFF
.,TRBV4-1,.,TRBJ1-6,TGCGCCAGCGCCTCCGGCAATTCACCCCTCCACTTT,CASASGNSPLHF
.,TRBV6-1,.,TRBJ1-1,TGTGCCAGCAGTGAAGCGGACTCCGGACTCACTGAAGCTTTCTTT,CASSEADSGLTEAFF
.,TRBV9,.,TRBJ1-3,TGTGCCAGCAGCCCCCACAGGTGGAGCTCTGGAAACACCATATATTTT,CASSPHRWSSGNTIYF
.,TRBV6-1,.,TRBJ1-2,TGTGCCAGCAGTGAACAAGGGATTGGCTACACCTTC,CASSEQGIGYTF
.,TRBV7-9,TRBD1,TRBJ2-4,TGTGCCAGCAGCTTGATGACAGGGGCCAAAAACATTCAGTACTTC,CASSLMTGAKNIQYF
.,TRBV7-3,.,TRBJ1-2,TGTGCCAGCAGCCCAGGGGCCTACAAGGACTATGGCTACACCTTC,CASSPGAYKDYGYTF